This T cell receptor beta chain was profiled in a study of blood T cell repertoires in COVID-19. V dropped 2 bases and J dropped 2 bases, with 9 bases sitting between them. The V gene's germline CDR1 is LGHDT and CDR2 YNNKEL (reference sequence). This CDR3 spans 14 amino acids. Method: immunoSEQ multiplex PCR; TCRdb's copy keeps in-frame clones and lacks some. The table has roughly 100,000 clones, less than 85% seen once. The sample was peripheral blood. V is TRBV3-1 (or the pseudogene TRBV3-2) and J is TRBJ1-1; maybe TRBD1 (6 bases). This sequence originates from a man between 65 and 79 years old with active or convalescent COVID-19. The CDR3 is CASSQQGLNTEAFF. The DNA of the CDR3 is TGTGCCAGCAGCCAACAGGGGCTAAACACTGAAGCTTTCTTT.